This entry lists 21 T cell receptor beta chains sequenced from one sample in a study of early T cells in non-severe SARS-CoV-2 infection. TCRdb called the 5' RACE reads again in MiXCR, with one record for every CDR3 protein. The sample yields 40,000 to 60,000 distinct CDR3 sequences, around 6.9% seen once. The sample in question was whole blood, obtained at baseline. Source of these receptors: an adult who was a healthcare worker with PCR-confirmed SARS-CoV-2 infection or an uninfected control (not recorded which).

This clonotype was seen at least ten times. J is TRBJ1-2 and V is TRBV6-2 or TRBV6-3; tentatively, D is TRBD1 (5 bases). CDR1 is MNHEY, CDR2 SVGEGT, per germline. The CDR3 sequence is 13 residues long. V was trimmed by 8 bases and J by 4 bases, leaving 14 bases between them. The CDR3 region has the DNA TGTGCCAGCTACTCCGGGACGGGCTATGGCTACACCTTC. It codes for CASYSGTGYGYTF.

With respect to this clonotype: One end of the junction does not line up with germline, which may come from a read error. J is TRBJ1-1 and V is TRBV7-7, with TRBD1 as a possible D gene (6 bases). There are 17 residues in the CDR3. The germline CDR1 and CDR2 sequences are SSHAT and FNYEAQ (reference sequence). The CDR3 DNA is TGTGCTAGCAGCCCACTACCTCTGGGCAGGGGAAGTACTGAAGCTTTCTTT. As protein: CASSPLPLGRGSTEAFF.

This clonotype has a count of ten or more. This chain connects TRBV2 to TRBJ1-5; D unclear. The V gene lost 5 bases and the J gene lost 0 bases, with 11 bases spanning the gap. Germline V gives CDR1 SNHLY, CDR2 FYNNEI. The CDR3 spans 15 residues. DNA of the CDR3: TGTGCCAGCAGTTCGGACGGCTATAGCAATCAGCCCCAGCATTTT. Translating it yields CASSSDGYSNQPQHF.

This chain connects TRBV5-4 to TRBJ2-3, with TRBD1 matching over 7 bases. The CDR3 loop spans 15 amino acids. Germline trimming cut 0 bases from V and 2 bases from J; bases unmatched to any gene: 3. From germline, CDR1 is SGHNT and CDR2 YYREEE (reference sequence). The CDR3 spells CASSLDRGVTDTQYF. CDR3 in DNA: TGTGCCAGCAGCTTGGACAGGGGAGTCACAGATACGCAGTATTTT.

This clonotype occurred a few times. The rearrangement uses TRBV5-1 and TRBJ2-7; 12 nucleotides line up with TRBD2. Per germline, CDR1 SGHRS and CDR2 YFSETQ. V shed 4 bases, J shed 3 bases, and the junction held 11 bases outside the gene matches. The CDR3 consists of 17 residues. The CDR3 coding sequence is TGCGCCAGCAGCCGTCTAGCGGGGGGGACCGCTATCTACGAGCAGTACTTC. It encodes CASSRLAGGTAIYEQYF.

This clonotype appeared many times. J is TRBJ1-3 and V is TRBV7-9; D not certain. Germline CDR1 reads SEHNR; CDR2 reads FQNEAQ (reference sequence). The V end lost 1 base, the J end lost 0 bases, and 10 bases lay between the germline ends. The CDR3 extends over 16 amino acids. The CDR3 DNA sequence: TGTGCCAGCAGCTTAGAGAGACGGATCTCTGGAAACACCATATATTTT. Residues: CASSLERRISGNTIYF.

This clonotype was seen only a few times. V is TRBV5-6 and J is TRBJ2-5, with no clear D. Germline V gene lookup returns CDR1 SGHDT and CDR2 YYEEEE. Between the trimmed V and J ends, which lost 0 bases and 7 bases, there was a span of 13 bases. The CDR3 is 14 amino acids. The CDR3 loop reads CASSLVQEVGTQYF. The CDR3 nucleotides are TGTGCCAGCAGCTTGGTCCAGGAAGTAGGGACCCAGTACTTC.

The chain employs TRBV29-1 and TRBJ1-2, with D tentatively TRBD1 (6 bases). CDR1 SQVTM and CDR2 ANQGSEA come from the germline V gene. The V gene lost 4 bases and the J gene lost 0 bases, with 12 bases spanning the gap. The CDR3 extends over 14 amino acids. Written as DNA, the CDR3 is TGCAGCGTTGTTCTGGACAGTACTAACTATGGCTACACCTTC. It yields the protein CSVVLDSTNYGYTF.

CDR3: CASSLPGTGRTEAFF. The CDR3, as DNA: TGTGCCAGCTCACTCCCCGGGACAGGGAGGACTGAAGCTTTCTTT. The chain combines TRBV18 with TRBJ1-1, with TRBD1 matching over 9 bases. This CDR3 region has 15 residues. J gave up 5 bases and V 4 bases, and 8 bases lay outside the gene matches. Germline CDR1 KGHSH, CDR2 LQKENI. The full variable domain, completed using reference TRBV18 and TRBJ1-1, is NAGVMQNPRHLVRRRGQEARLRCSPMKGHSHVYWYRQLPEEGLKFMVYLQKENIIDESGMPKERFSAEFPKEGPSILRIQQVVRGDSAAYFCASSLPGTGRTEAFFGQGTRLTVV.

This clonotype was recorded many times. The chain employs TRBV7-8 and TRBJ2-1, with 10 bases that match TRBD2. J was trimmed by 7 bases and V by 5 bases; bases with no gene match: 8. This CDR3 comprises 15 residues. Germline-derived CDR1 and CDR2 are SGHVS and FQNEAQ. The CDR3 bases are TGTGCCAGCAGCCCCGGGACTAGCGTGGGAAATGAGCAGTTCTTC. Translation: CASSPGTSVGNEQFF.

Ten or more counts support this clonotype. The chain combines TRBV12-3 or TRBV12-4 with TRBJ1-1; 10 positions agree with TRBD1. The length of the CDR3 is 13 residues. V gave up 5 bases and J gave up 6 bases; unmatched junction bases: 3. CDR3 sequence: CASSLGTGAEAFF. For the CDR3, the DNA is TGTGCCAGCAGTCTCGGGACAGGGGCTGAAGCTTTCTTT.

This clonotype was counted only a few times. The genes are TRBV10-3 and TRBJ2-1, with D possibly being TRBD1 or TRBD2 (5 bases each). Trimming removed 5 bases at V and 5 bases at J, with 13 bases between. There are 14 residues in the CDR3. CDR1 ENHRY and CDR2 SYGVKD come from the germline V gene. The CDR3 DNA follows: TGTGCCATCAGTCAGGGACCTTCGGACAATGAGCAGTTCTTC. It translates to CAISQGPSDNEQFF.

This clonotype was counted between two and nine times. V usage is TRBV9 and J usage is TRBJ2-2; D is undetermined. The CDR3 consists of 11 residues. Germline V gene data show CDR1 as SGDLS and CDR2 as YYNGEE. Trimming cost V 1 base and J 6 bases, with 1 base left between them. The CDR3 loop reads CASSVSGELFF. In nucleotides, the CDR3 is TGTGCCAGCAGCGTATCCGGGGAGCTGTTTTTT. The entire variable domain, with the rest obtained from reference TRBV9 and TRBJ2-2, is as follows: DSGVTQTPKHLITATGQRVTLRCSPRSGDLSVYWYQQSLDQGLQFLIQYYNGEERAKGNILERFSAQQFPDLHSELNLSSLELGDSALYFCASSVSGELFFGEGSRLTVL.

This sequence joins TRBV28 and TRBJ1-4; D is perhaps TRBD1 (5 bases). V lost 2 bases and J 5 bases, leaving 15 bases between the germline ends. The CDR3 covers 16 residues. Germline lookup yields CDR1 MDHEN and CDR2 SYDVKM. The CDR3 nucleotides read TGTGCCAGCAGTTTAATGGGGGACGGTAGGAATGAAAAACTGTTTTTT. It yields the protein CASSLMGDGRNEKLFF.

The chain is built from TRBV7-2 and TRBJ2-3, with D hard to call. Germline V gene data show CDR1 as SGHTA and CDR2 as FQGNSA. This CDR3 is 15 amino acids long. V was trimmed by 1 base and J by 1 base, leaving 9 bases between them. The CDR3, as DNA: TGTGCCAGCAGCTTAGTGTGGAAAGGCACAGATACGCAGTATTTT. It codes for CASSLVWKGTDTQYF.

This clonotype was seen a handful of times. The rearrangement uses TRBV5-1 and TRBJ2-3; 7 positions match TRBD2. Trimming at V came to 0 bases and at J to 13 bases, leaving 8 bases not matched to a gene. The CDR3 is 13 residues long. Germline V CDR1 and CDR2: SGHRS, YFSETQ. In DNA form, the CDR3 reads TGCGCCAGCAGCTTGGACGGACTAGGCGGGGAGTATTTT. The encoded protein is CASSLDGLGGEYF.

The chain recombines TRBV6-5 with TRBJ1-1; D is uncertain. The CDR3 is 13 residues long. V was pared by 5 bases and J by 4 bases, with 11 bases between. The germline gives CDR1 MNHEY, CDR2 SVGAGI. The CDR3 nucleotides are TGTGCCAGCAGTCCTAGGGTCCTCACTGAAGCTTTCTTT. Its protein product is CASSPRVLTEAFF.

The chain recombines TRBV20-1 with TRBJ2-7, with D possibly being TRBD1 (6 bases). The CDR3 length is 14 residues. Germline CDR1 reads DFQATT; CDR2 reads SNEGSKA (reference sequence). Trimming took 6 bases from V and 2 from J, leaving 17 bases between them. CDR3 DNA sequence: TGCAGTGCGGTGGACAGTAGTACTACCTACGAGCAGTACTTC. It yields the protein CSAVDSSTTYEQYF.

In this sample, this clonotype turned up many times. The chain is built from TRBV5-4 and TRBJ2-5; D uncertain. The CDR3 is made up of 14 amino acids. In germline, CDR1 is SGHNT, CDR2 YYREEE (reference sequence). V was clipped by 1 base and J by 0 bases, with 7 bases between them. Here the CDR3 DNA reads TGTGCCAGCAGCTTGTCAGTGAACCAAGAGACCCAGTACTTC. Its protein is CASSLSVNQETQYF.

This clonotype was seen repeatedly, ten times or more. V and J are TRBV19 and TRBJ1-5; tentatively, D is TRBD1 (6 bases). V lost 7 bases, J lost 6 bases, and 19 bases lay in between. The CDR3 has 15 residues. CDR1 LNHDA and CDR2 SQIVND come from the germline V gene (reference sequence). The CDR3 DNA is TGTGCCAGTAAGTTCGGACAGCGCGTTTCTCAGCCCCAGCATTTT. Amino acids: CASKFGQRVSQPQHF.

This clonotype was detected many times. The chain joins TRBV20-1 to TRBJ2-1; 9 nucleotides agree with TRBD2. V shed 3 bases, J shed 0 bases, and the junction held 9 bases outside the gene matches. The CDR3 contains 17 residues. The germline CDR1 and CDR2 sequences are DFQATT and SNEGSKA (reference sequence). This chain's CDR3 is CSASVVAGESSYNEQFF. CDR3 DNA: TGCAGTGCTAGTGTGGTAGCGGGGGAGAGCTCCTACAATGAGCAGTTCTTC.